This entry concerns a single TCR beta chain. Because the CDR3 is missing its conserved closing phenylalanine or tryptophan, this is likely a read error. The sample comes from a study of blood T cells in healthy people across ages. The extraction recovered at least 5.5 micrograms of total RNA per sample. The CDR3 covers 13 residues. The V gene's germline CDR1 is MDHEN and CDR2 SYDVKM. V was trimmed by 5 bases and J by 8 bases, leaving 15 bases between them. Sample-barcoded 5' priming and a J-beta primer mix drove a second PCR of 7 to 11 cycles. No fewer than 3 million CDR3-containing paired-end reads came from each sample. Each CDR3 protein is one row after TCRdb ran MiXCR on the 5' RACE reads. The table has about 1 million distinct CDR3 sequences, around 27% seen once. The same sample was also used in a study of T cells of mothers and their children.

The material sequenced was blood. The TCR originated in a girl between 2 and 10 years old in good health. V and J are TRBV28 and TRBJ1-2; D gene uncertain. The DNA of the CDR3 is TGTGCCAGCAGTCGACTACAAACGGGGGGCTACACCCTC. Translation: CASSRLQTGGYTL.